The rows below give T cell receptor beta chains drawn from one sample of a study of response to subunit inactivated influenza vaccine. TCRdb used MiXCR to reprocess the RT-PCR reads, holding one entry per CDR3 protein. The repertoire has about 580,000 distinct CDR3 sequences, 11% to 15% of them found once; the top ten carry approximately 10%. This specimen was PBMCs from blood, taken 11 to 12 days after vaccination. All receptors derive from a man aged 45-65 years who received an inactivated influenza vaccine. The CDR3 runs from the conserved cysteine through the conserved F or W. Fields, in order: clone size, D gene, J gene, V gene, CDR3 protein, CDR3 DNA. A D gene is named only where the DNA matches it firmly. Size values are once, few and many counts, or a class for expanded clones, and some rows have none.

clone size: -
D gene: -
J gene: TRBJ2-5
V gene: TRBV5-1
CDR3 protein: CASSLVGMEETQYF
CDR3 DNA: TGCGCCAGCAGCTTGGTGGGCATGGAAGAGACCCAGTACTTC

clone size: -
D gene: TRBD1
J gene: TRBJ1-1
V gene: TRBV19
CDR3 protein: CASKPRTGMNTEAFF
CDR3 DNA: TGTGCCAGTAAACCAAGGACAGGGATGAACACTGAAGCTTTCTTT

clone size: -
D gene: TRBD1
J gene: TRBJ1-1
V gene: TRBV3-1
CDR3 protein: CASSPTGKDEAFF
CDR3 DNA: TGTGCCAGCAGCCCGACAGGGAAGGATGAAGCTTTCTTT

clone size: -
D gene: TRBD2
J gene: TRBJ2-1
V gene: TRBV20-1
CDR3 protein: CSARTSGSHNYNEQFF
CDR3 DNA: TGCAGTGCTAGGACTAGCGGAAGTCACAACTACAATGAGCAGTTCTTC

clone size: -
D gene: -
J gene: TRBJ2-6
V gene: TRBV5-1
CDR3 protein: CASRQGDSGANVLTF
CDR3 DNA: TGCGCCAGCAGACAGGGTGACTCTGGGGCCAACGTCCTGACTTTC

clone size: -
D gene: -
J gene: TRBJ2-2
V gene: TRBV11-3
CDR3 protein: CASSLEGVRAGELFF
CDR3 DNA: TGTGCCAGCAGCTTAGAGGGAGTTCGGGCCGGGGAGCTGTTTTTT

clone size: once
D gene: TRBD2
J gene: TRBJ2-3
V gene: TRBV20-1
CDR3 protein: CSATVAGGKLAGTDTQYF
CDR3 DNA: TGCAGTGCTACGGTAGCGGGGGGGAAACTAGCAGGTACAGATACGCAGTATTTT

clone size: -
D gene: -
J gene: TRBJ2-1
V gene: TRBV4-3
CDR3 protein: CASSQAPWRGRSYNEQFF
CDR3 DNA: TGCGCCAGCAGCCAGGCTCCGTGGCGGGGGCGGTCCTACAATGAGCAGTTCTTC

clone size: once
D gene: TRBD2
J gene: TRBJ2-2
V gene: TRBV10-3
CDR3 protein: CAIRAGGRAGELFF
CDR3 DNA: TGTGCCATCAGAGCGGGGGGTCGTGCCGGGGAGCTGTTTTTT

clone size: few
D gene: TRBD1
J gene: TRBJ2-3
V gene: TRBV20-1
CDR3 protein: CSAVPGGQADTQYF
CDR3 DNA: TGCAGTGCCGTACCAGGGGGTCAAGCGGATACGCAGTATTTT

clone size: -
D gene: -
J gene: TRBJ1-5
V gene: TRBV12-3/TRBV12-4
CDR3 protein: CASSLDGQFNQPQHF
CDR3 DNA: TGTGCCAGCAGTTTAGACGGACAGTTCAATCAGCCCCAGCATTTT

clone size: many
D gene: -
J gene: TRBJ2-6
V gene: TRBV27
CDR3 protein: CASRESSGANVLTF
CDR3 DNA: TGTGCCAGCAGAGAGAGCTCTGGGGCCAACGTCCTGACTTTC

clone size: many
D gene: -
J gene: TRBJ2-1
V gene: TRBV7-8
CDR3 protein: CASSLDAGQGFEQFF
CDR3 DNA: TGTGCCAGCAGCTTAGATGCAGGTCAGGGCTTTGAGCAGTTCTTC

clone size: -
D gene: -
J gene: TRBJ2-3
V gene: TRBV5-1
CDR3 protein: CASSLAFLGQHTQYF
CDR3 DNA: TGCGCCAGCAGCTTGGCGTTTTTGGGGCAGCATACGCAGTATTTT

clone size: -
D gene: -
J gene: TRBJ2-7
V gene: TRBV7-9
CDR3 protein: CASSLGGPAYEQYF
CDR3 DNA: TGTGCCAGCAGCTTGGGGGGTCCTGCCTACGAGCAGTACTTC

clone size: few
D gene: TRBD1
J gene: TRBJ2-1
V gene: TRBV5-1
CDR3 protein: CASSWMGQGSYNEQFF
CDR3 DNA: TGCGCCAGCAGCTGGATGGGACAGGGGTCCTACAATGAGCAGTTCTTC

clone size: -
D gene: -
J gene: TRBJ1-5
V gene: TRBV4-1
CDR3 protein: CASSQGVGGQPQHF
CDR3 DNA: TGCGCCAGCAGCCAAGGGGTTGGTGGACAGCCCCAGCATTTT

clone size: few
D gene: TRBD2
J gene: TRBJ2-1
V gene: TRBV10-3
CDR3 protein: CAISGSLGLAGGPTGFF
CDR3 DNA: TGTGCCATCAGTGGTTCCCTGGGACTAGCGGGAGGACCGACAGGGTTCTTC

clone size: few
D gene: TRBD2
J gene: TRBJ2-1
V gene: TRBV6-2/TRBV6-3
CDR3 protein: CASSYYWEGEQFF
CDR3 DNA: TGTGCCAGCAGTTACTATTGGGAGGGTGAGCAGTTCTTC

clone size: few
D gene: -
J gene: TRBJ1-4
V gene: TRBV14
CDR3 protein: CASSQDFGTYGEKLFF
CDR3 DNA: TGTGCCAGCAGCCAAGATTTTGGGACCTACGGGGAAAAACTGTTTTTT

clone size: few
D gene: -
J gene: TRBJ2-1
V gene: TRBV4-3
CDR3 protein: CASSHKVDRLLTSHNEQFF
CDR3 DNA: TGCGCCAGCAGCCACAAGGTGGACCGACTCCTAACATCCCACAATGAGCAGTTCTTC

clone size: few
D gene: -
J gene: TRBJ2-1
V gene: TRBV29-1
CDR3 protein: CSVELLQGGSYNEQFF
CDR3 DNA: TGCAGCGTTGAACTCCTTCAGGGAGGTTCCTACAATGAGCAGTTCTTC

clone size: few
D gene: TRBD2
J gene: TRBJ2-5
V gene: TRBV20-1
CDR3 protein: CSARWLAGDETQYF
CDR3 DNA: TGCAGTGCTCGTTGGCTAGCGGGTGATGAGACCCAGTACTTC

clone size: many
D gene: -
J gene: TRBJ1-6
V gene: TRBV7-9
CDR3 protein: CASSLSSSPLHF
CDR3 DNA: TGTGCCAGCAGCTTATCCAGCTCACCCCTCCACTTT

clone size: -
D gene: -
J gene: TRBJ2-1
V gene: TRBV12-3/TRBV12-4
CDR3 protein: CASRGMGGVSYNEQFF
CDR3 DNA: TGTGCCAGCAGGGGGATGGGGGGAGTATCTTACAATGAGCAGTTCTTC

clone size: many
D gene: -
J gene: TRBJ2-5
V gene: TRBV19
CDR3 protein: CASSIAGIQETQYF
CDR3 DNA: TGTGCCAGTAGTATAGCAGGGATTCAAGAGACCCAGTACTTC

clone size: -
D gene: TRBD2
J gene: TRBJ2-7
V gene: TRBV7-9
CDR3 protein: CASSLGSSGSVQYF
CDR3 DNA: TGTGCCAGCAGCTTAGGTTCTAGCGGGAGCGTGCAGTACTTC

clone size: -
D gene: -
J gene: TRBJ1-2
V gene: TRBV7-9
CDR3 protein: CASSPGQQNYGYTF
CDR3 DNA: TGTGCCAGCAGCCCTGGACAGCAAAACTATGGCTACACCTTC

clone size: few
D gene: -
J gene: TRBJ1-5
V gene: TRBV6-5
CDR3 protein: CASSYSVMGGISNQPQHF
CDR3 DNA: TGTGCCAGCAGTTACTCGGTCATGGGCGGGATTAGCAATCAGCCCCAGCATTTT

clone size: few
D gene: -
J gene: TRBJ2-3
V gene: TRBV2
CDR3 protein: CASSETPRWTDTQYF
CDR3 DNA: TGTGCCAGCAGTGAAACACCCCGTTGGACAGATACGCAGTATTTT

clone size: -
D gene: TRBD1
J gene: TRBJ2-7
V gene: TRBV20-1
CDR3 protein: CSARLSRDRTYEQYF
CDR3 DNA: TGCAGTGCTAGGTTGAGCCGGGACAGAACCTACGAGCAGTACTTC

clone size: many
D gene: -
J gene: TRBJ2-5
V gene: TRBV20-1
CDR3 protein: CSASFPLDRTQETQYF
CDR3 DNA: TGCAGTGCTAGTTTTCCTTTGGACAGAACCCAAGAGACCCAGTACTTC

clone size: -
D gene: -
J gene: TRBJ2-7
V gene: TRBV28
CDR3 protein: CASSLARRRTEQYF
CDR3 DNA: TGTGCCAGCAGTTTAGCGCGCAGGAGGACCGAGCAGTACTTC

clone size: -
D gene: -
J gene: TRBJ1-1
V gene: TRBV11-1
CDR3 protein: CASSQGTTSSGTEAFF
CDR3 DNA: TGTGCCAGCAGCCAGGGGACAACTTCCTCCGGGACTGAAGCTTTCTTT

clone size: -
D gene: TRBD1
J gene: TRBJ1-4
V gene: TRBV4-2
CDR3 protein: CASSLEGASNEKLFF
CDR3 DNA: TGTGCCAGCAGCCTCGAGGGGGCGTCTAATGAAAAACTGTTTTTT